This T cell receptor beta chain was observed in a study of beta chain features in type 1 diabetes. Expressed TCRB transcripts were sequenced because the isolated RNA had all been reverse transcribed beforehand. Here immunoSEQ multiplex PCR was the method, and the copy in TCRdb shows in-frame clones only, minus some. Of about 53,000 clones in the sample, 50% to 75% were seen once. With regard to this clone: What it binds is not known.

In total, each donor contributed a single heparinised blood draw that averaged about 110 mL. Whole-study findings and limits: The study found moderately but significantly shorter TCRB CDR3s in all four CD4+ subsets of Type 1 diabetes patients. The naive, central memory and Treg TCRB repertoires looked more alike in patients than they did in healthy donors.

The J segment lost 5 bases and the V segment lost 5 bases, leaving 3 bases of the junction unmatched. CDR3 length equals 13 residues. Germline CDR1 and CDR2: LNHDA and SQIVND (reference sequence). The V call is TRBV19, the J call TRBJ1-1; 9 bases line up with TRBD1. The specimen sequenced was stem cell memory CD4+ T cells from blood. This receptor was identified in a woman in her thirties with type 1 diabetes. DNA of the CDR3: TGTGCCAGTAGTCCCGGGACAGGGACTGAAGCTTTCTTT. Translated, it gives CASSPGTGTEAFF.